A single sample gave rise to the 9 T cell receptor beta chains below, sequenced in a study of blood T cell repertoires in COVID-19. Profiled with immunoSEQ multiplex PCR; TCRdb holds only in-frame clones, not every one. This table has some 150,000 clones, 89% appearing once. The sample comprised PBMCs or T cells enriched from blood (not recorded which). The source of these receptors is a woman aged 18-29 years who had recovered from COVID-19.

J is TRBJ2-2 and V is TRBV9; D gene ambiguous. V was trimmed by 2 bases and J by 1 base, leaving 9 bases between them. CDR3 length equals 15 residues. Looked up from germline, CDR1 is SGDLS and CDR2 is YYNGEE. The CDR3 DNA is TGTGCCAGCAGCGTTGGTCGGGTGAACACCGGGGAGCTGTTTTTT. It codes for CASSVGRVNTGELFF.

This clone was counted between two and nine times. V usage is TRBV2 and J usage is TRBJ2-7, with TRBD1 as a possible D gene (6 bases). The CDR3 length is 12 residues. Per germline, CDR1 SNHLY and CDR2 FYNNEI. The V end lost 6 bases, the J end lost 3 bases, and 9 bases lay between the germline ends. Here the CDR3 reads CASRRDNYEQYF. CDR3 coding DNA: TGTGCCAGCAGAAGGGACAACTACGAGCAGTACTTC. The full variable domain, in which reference TRBV2 and TRBJ2-7 provide the parts outside the CDR3, is EPEVTQTPSHQVTQMGQEVILRCVPISNHLYFYWYRQILGQKVEFLVSFYNNEISEKSEIFDDQFSVERPDGSNFTLKIRSTKLEDSAMYFCASRRDNYEQYFGPGTRLTVT.

The CDR3 sequence: CASSPGDFTDTQYF. The CDR3 coding sequence is TGTGCCAGCAGTCCCGGGGACTTCACAGATACGCAGTATTTT. This chain joins TRBV28 and TRBJ2-3; a weak D match, TRBD2 (6 bases). This CDR3 is 14 amino acids long. The V end lost 5 bases, the J end lost 2 bases, and 11 bases lay between the germline ends. Germline V gives CDR1 MDHEN, CDR2 SYDVKM.

The chain carries TRBV9 and TRBJ2-6; 8 nucleotides agree with TRBD2. This CDR3 region has 17 residues. Per germline, CDR1 SGDLS and CDR2 YYNGEE. V lost 4 bases to trimming and J lost 0 bases; unmatched junction nucleotides: 6. The CDR3 loop reads CASSPTGGDSGANVLTF. Here the CDR3 DNA reads TGTGCCAGCAGCCCCACGGGAGGGGACTCTGGGGCCAACGTCCTGACTTTC.

This chain uses TRBV30 with TRBJ2-3; the D gene is possibly TRBD2 (5 bases). This CDR3 has 16 amino acids. V lost 0 bases, J lost 2 bases, and 15 bases lay in between. CDR1 and CDR2 from the germline V gene are GTSNPN and SVGIG (reference sequence). The CDR3 DNA reads as TGTGCCTGGAGTGTCGTACCCACAGCGGTCACAGATACGCAGTATTTT. This codes for CAWSVVPTAVTDTQYF.

V gene TRBV30 combines with J gene TRBJ1-1, with D uncertain. The CDR3 is 16 residues long. The V end was cut by 4 bases, the J end by 0 bases, with 18 bases between. Germline-derived CDR1 and CDR2 are GTSNPN and SVGIG (reference sequence). CDR3 protein: CAWNPRLIPMNTEAFF. CDR3 nucleotide sequence: TGTGCCTGGAACCCGAGACTGATTCCGATGAACACTGAAGCTTTCTTT.

The V call is TRBV3-1 (or the pseudogene TRBV3-2), the J call TRBJ1-2, with 7 bases lining up with TRBD1. The CDR3 length is 15 residues. In germline, CDR1 is LGHDT, CDR2 YNNKEL (reference sequence). The junction had 8 bases not matched to a gene; V was cut back by 0 bases and J by 7 bases. Written as DNA, the CDR3 is TGTGCCAGCAGCCAAGATGGTAAGGGGGCCTCTGGCTACACCTTC. Translated, it gives CASSQDGKGASGYTF.

The chain employs TRBV27 and TRBJ2-1; TRBD2 matches 10 bases. Trimming cost V 3 bases and J 7 bases; bases outside gene matches: 6. Germline CDR1 and CDR2: MNHEY and SMNVEV (reference sequence). The CDR3 spans 15 residues. CDR3 protein: CASSFTAGGGNEQFF. The CDR3 DNA sequence: TGTGCCAGCAGTTTTACAGCGGGAGGGGGGAATGAGCAGTTCTTC.

J is TRBJ2-2 and V is TRBV5-1; 7 nucleotides line up with TRBD1. The ends lost 2 bases at V and 6 bases at J; junction bases unmatched: 4. The CDR3 spans 14 residues. Germline CDR1 reads SGHRS; CDR2 reads YFSETQ. CDR3 coding DNA: TGCGCCAGCAGCTTACAACAGGGGCCCGGGGAGCTGTTTTTT. Its protein product is CASSLQQGPGELFF.